The clone carrying this TCR beta chain has ten or more counts. Its antigen is still unknown. Library construction for TCR beta used iRepertoire HTBI primers and Arm-PCR of CDR3 regions. From the multiplex PCR reads, TCRdb called clonotypes with MiXCR, one entry per CDR3 protein. The data show roughly 420,000 distinct CDR3 sequences, with roughly a sixth seen just once and 22% held by the top ten. The V end lost 0 bases, the J end lost 0 bases, and 17 bases lay between the germline ends. The CDR3 loop spans 18 amino acids. In germline, CDR1 is LGHNT, CDR2 FRNRAP. The time point denotes: newly diagnosed GD, antithyroid drugs for less than 3 months. The TCR library was prepared using RNA isolated from PBMCs. This record comes from a study of regulatory T cells in long-lasting Graves disease. Study results and caveats: When disease was persistent, TRBV28, TRBJ1-2 and TRBJ2-5 were the favored segments.

Sequencing used peripheral blood mononuclear cells (PBMCs), obtained at new diagnosis, from a patient treated with antithyroid drugs. The chain employs TRBV12-5 and TRBJ1-1; a possible D gene is TRBD1 (5 bases). The clonotype comes from a female donor with Graves disease. Here the CDR3 DNA reads TGTGCTAGTGGTTTGGTACTCGGTGAGCCGACAGTGAACACTGAAGCTTTCTTT. Translating gives CASGLVLGEPTVNTEAFF.